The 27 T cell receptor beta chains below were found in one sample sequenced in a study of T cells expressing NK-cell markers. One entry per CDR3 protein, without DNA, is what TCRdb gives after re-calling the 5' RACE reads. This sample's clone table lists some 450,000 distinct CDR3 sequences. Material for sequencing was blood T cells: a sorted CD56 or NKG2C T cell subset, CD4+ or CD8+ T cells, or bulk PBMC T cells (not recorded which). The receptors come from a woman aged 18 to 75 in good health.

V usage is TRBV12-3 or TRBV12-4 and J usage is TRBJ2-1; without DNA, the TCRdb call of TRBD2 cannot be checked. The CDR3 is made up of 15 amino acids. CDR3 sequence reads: CASISSARDLNEQFF.

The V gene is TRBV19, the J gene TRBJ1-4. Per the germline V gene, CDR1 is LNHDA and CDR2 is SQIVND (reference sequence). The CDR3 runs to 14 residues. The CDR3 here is CASSADSRNEKLFF.

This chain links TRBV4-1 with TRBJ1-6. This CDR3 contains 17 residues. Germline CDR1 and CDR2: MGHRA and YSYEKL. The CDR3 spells CASSQFGGSSYNSPLHF.

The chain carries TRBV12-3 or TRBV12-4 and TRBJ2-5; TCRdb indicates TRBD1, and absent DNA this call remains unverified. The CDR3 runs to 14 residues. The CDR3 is CASSPGAGAETQYF.

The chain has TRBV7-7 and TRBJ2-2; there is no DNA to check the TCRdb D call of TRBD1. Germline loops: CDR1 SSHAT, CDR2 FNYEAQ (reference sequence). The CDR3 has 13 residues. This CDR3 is CASTPGGAGELFF.

The CDR3 reads CASSRGETGELFF. This chain links TRBV19 with TRBJ2-2. Germline CDR1 is LNHDA and CDR2 is SQIVND (reference sequence). CDR3 length equals 13 residues. The full variable domain, rest sourced from reference TRBV19 and TRBJ2-2, is DGGITQSPKYLFRKEGQNVTLSCEQNLNHDAMYWYRQDPGQGLRLIYYSQIVNDFQKGDIAEGYSVSREKKESFPLTVTSAQKNPTAFYLCASSRGETGELFFGEGSRLTVL.

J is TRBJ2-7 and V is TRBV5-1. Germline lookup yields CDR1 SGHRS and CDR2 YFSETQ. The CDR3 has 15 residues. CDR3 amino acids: CASSAWTNSFYEQYF.

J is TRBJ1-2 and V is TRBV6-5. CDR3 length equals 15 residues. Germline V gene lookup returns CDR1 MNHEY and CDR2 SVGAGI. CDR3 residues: CASSYSFRRPGGYTF.

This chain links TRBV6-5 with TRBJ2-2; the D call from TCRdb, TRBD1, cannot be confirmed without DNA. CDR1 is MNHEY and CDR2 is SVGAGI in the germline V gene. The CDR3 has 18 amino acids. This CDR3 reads CASSYFLGQGATTGELFF.

The chain's CDR3 is CASSSAGNEQYF. The chain links TRBV5-1 to TRBJ2-7; TCRdb calls TRBD1, which cannot be checked without DNA. CDR1 is SGHRS and CDR2 is YFSETQ in the germline V gene. The CDR3 runs to 12 residues.

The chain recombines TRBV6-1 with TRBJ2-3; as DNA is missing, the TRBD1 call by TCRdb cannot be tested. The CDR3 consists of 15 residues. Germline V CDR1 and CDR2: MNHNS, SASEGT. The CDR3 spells CASSPTGAVTDTQYF.

CDR3 sequence: CASSGERAIQYF. The chain employs TRBV5-1 and TRBJ2-4; without DNA, the TCRdb call of TRBD2 cannot be checked. In germline, CDR1 is SGHRS, CDR2 YFSETQ. CDR3 length: 12 residues.

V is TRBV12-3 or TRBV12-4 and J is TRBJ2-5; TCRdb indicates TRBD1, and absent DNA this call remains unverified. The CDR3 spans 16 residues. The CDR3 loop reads CASSPQGPRSGETQYF.

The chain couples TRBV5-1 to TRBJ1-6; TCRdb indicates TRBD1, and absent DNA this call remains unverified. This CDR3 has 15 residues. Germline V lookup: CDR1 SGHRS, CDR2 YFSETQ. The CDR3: CASSVRGHGGSPLHF.

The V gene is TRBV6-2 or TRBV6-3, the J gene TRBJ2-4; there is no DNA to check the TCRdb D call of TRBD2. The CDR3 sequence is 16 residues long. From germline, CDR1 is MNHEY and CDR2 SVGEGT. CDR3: CASSYVPLPGGNIQYF.

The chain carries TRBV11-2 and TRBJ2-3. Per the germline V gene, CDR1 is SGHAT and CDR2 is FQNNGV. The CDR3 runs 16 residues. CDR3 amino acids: CASSLVLATGTDTQYF.

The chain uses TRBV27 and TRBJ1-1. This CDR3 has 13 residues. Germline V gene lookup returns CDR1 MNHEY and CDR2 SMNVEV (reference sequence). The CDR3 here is CASSLRENTEAFF.

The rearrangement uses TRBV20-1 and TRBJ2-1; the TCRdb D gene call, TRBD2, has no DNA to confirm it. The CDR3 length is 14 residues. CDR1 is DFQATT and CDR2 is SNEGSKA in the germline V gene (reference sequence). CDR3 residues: CSAIKRVRDNEQFF.

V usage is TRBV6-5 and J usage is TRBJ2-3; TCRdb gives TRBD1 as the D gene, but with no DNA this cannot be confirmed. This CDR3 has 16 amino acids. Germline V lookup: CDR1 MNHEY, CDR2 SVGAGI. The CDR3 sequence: CASSYTRDRLTDTQYF.

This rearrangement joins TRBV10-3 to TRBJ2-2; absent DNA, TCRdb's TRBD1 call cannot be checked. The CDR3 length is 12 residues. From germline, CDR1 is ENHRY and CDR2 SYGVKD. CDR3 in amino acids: CAISEGAGELFF.

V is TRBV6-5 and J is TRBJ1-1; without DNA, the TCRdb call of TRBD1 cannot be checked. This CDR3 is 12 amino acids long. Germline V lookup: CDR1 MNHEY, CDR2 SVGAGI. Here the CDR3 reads CASSSLGDRAFF.

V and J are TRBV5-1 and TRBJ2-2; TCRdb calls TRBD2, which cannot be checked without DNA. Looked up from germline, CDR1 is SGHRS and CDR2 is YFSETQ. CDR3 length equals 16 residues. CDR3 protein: CASSLFLAGPTGELFF.

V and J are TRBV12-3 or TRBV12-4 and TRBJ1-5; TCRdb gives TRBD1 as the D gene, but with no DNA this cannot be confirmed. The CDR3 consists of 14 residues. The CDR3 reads CASSRGQGGQPQHF.

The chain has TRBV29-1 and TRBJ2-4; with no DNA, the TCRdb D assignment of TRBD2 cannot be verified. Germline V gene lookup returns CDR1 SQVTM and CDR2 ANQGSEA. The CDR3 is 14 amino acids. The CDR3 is CSVEEQRGADIQYF. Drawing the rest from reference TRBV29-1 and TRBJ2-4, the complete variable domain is SAVISQKPSRDICQRGTSLTIQCQVDSQVTMMFWYRQQPGQSLTLIATANQGSEATYESGFVIDKFPISRPNLTFSTLTVSNMSPEDSSIYLCSVEEQRGADIQYFGAGTRLSVL.

The CDR3 region is CASSQEGVRGSPLHF. The chain combines TRBV3-1 with TRBJ1-6; TCRdb's D gene call, TRBD1, goes unchecked for lack of DNA. In germline, CDR1 is LGHDT, CDR2 YNNKEL (reference sequence). CDR3 size: 15 residues.

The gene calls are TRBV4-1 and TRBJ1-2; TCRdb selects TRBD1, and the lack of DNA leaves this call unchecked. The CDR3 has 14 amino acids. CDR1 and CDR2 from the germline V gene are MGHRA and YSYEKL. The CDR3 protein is CASSQTTGDYGYTF.

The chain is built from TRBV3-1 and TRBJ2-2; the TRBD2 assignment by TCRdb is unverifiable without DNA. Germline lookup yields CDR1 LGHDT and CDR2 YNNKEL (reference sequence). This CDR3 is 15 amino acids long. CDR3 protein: CASSQGGSNTGELFF.